Following are 22 T cell receptor beta chains from one sample sequenced in a study of T cell responses to AZD1222 COVID-19 vaccine. Sequencing used immunoSEQ multiplex PCR; TCRdb keeps in-frame clones, though not all of them. This table has tens of thousands of clones, 85% to 90% appearing once. This specimen was peripheral blood, taken 28 days after the second AZD1222 dose. The source is an adult who received the AZD1222 COVID-19 vaccine.

The rearrangement uses TRBV5-1 and TRBJ2-5; D might be TRBD1 (6 bases). The CDR3 covers 15 residues. The V gene's germline CDR1 is SGHRS and CDR2 YFSETQ. The V and J ends lost 4 bases and 2 bases respectively, with 15 bases between them. CDR3 sequence: CASSTAQGSQETQYF. CDR3 coding DNA: TGCGCCAGCAGCACCGCTCAGGGGTCACAAGAGACCCAGTACTTC.

The gene calls are TRBV18 and TRBJ2-3, with 13 bases identical to TRBD2. Trimming cost V 3 bases and J 2 bases; bases outside gene matches: 5. Per the germline V gene, CDR1 is KGHSH and CDR2 is LQKENI. The CDR3 totals 17 residues. The CDR3 region is CASSPTSGGPPTDTQYF. The CDR3 coding sequence is TGTGCCAGCTCACCGACTAGCGGGGGGCCTCCCACAGATACGCAGTATTTT. Supplemented by reference TRBV18 and TRBJ2-3, the full variable domain reads NAGVMQNPRHLVRRRGQEARLRCSPMKGHSHVYWYRQLPEEGLKFMVYLQKENIIDESGMPKERFSAEFPKEGPSILRIQQVVRGDSAAYFCASSPTSGGPPTDTQYFGPGTRLTVL.

This sequence joins TRBV6-5 and TRBJ1-1; D remains ambiguous. V gave up 2 bases and J gave up 2 bases, with 6 bases separating them. The CDR3 consists of 13 residues. Germline V gene sequence: CDR1 MNHEY, CDR2 SVGAGI. CDR3 nucleotide sequence: TGTGCCAGCAGTTACAGAGTTAACACTGAAGCTTTCTTT. Protein sequence: CASSYRVNTEAFF.

This sequence joins TRBV11-3 and TRBJ2-1; D might be TRBD2 (7 bases). Germline values: CDR1 SGHNT, CDR2 YENEEA. Trimming removed 3 bases at V and 7 bases at J, with 16 bases between. CDR3 length equals 15 residues. In nucleotides, the CDR3 is TGTGCCAGCAGCTTCGGCGGGGGCCAGGGGAATGAGCAGTTCTTC. Translation: CASSFGGGQGNEQFF.

The gene calls are TRBV7-3 and TRBJ2-3, with 15 bases identical to TRBD2. Germline CDR1 SGHTA, CDR2 FQGTGA. There are 14 residues in the CDR3. The trim removed 8 bases at V and 3 bases at J, leaving 0 bases unmatched. CDR3 region: CASGTSGRTDTQYF. CDR3 nucleotides: TGTGCCAGCGGGACTAGCGGGAGGACAGATACGCAGTATTTT.

The chain is built from TRBV7-2 and TRBJ1-6, with D perhaps matching TRBD1 (5 bases). This CDR3 has 15 residues. The germline V and J ends were trimmed by 4 bases and 5 bases, with 12 bases remaining between them. Germline loops: CDR1 SGHTA, CDR2 FQGNSA. CDR3 region: CASSSQAGNNSPLHF. In DNA, the CDR3 is TGTGCCAGCAGCTCCCAGGCAGGGAATAATTCACCCCTCCACTTT.

CDR3 in DNA: TGTGCCAGCAGTTACCCGGACTATGGCTACACCTTC. Residues: CASSYPDYGYTF. V usage is TRBV6-2 or TRBV6-3 and J usage is TRBJ1-2; D is uncertain. The CDR3 is made up of 12 amino acids. V lost 2 bases to trimming and J lost 3 bases, with 4 bases between them. Germline V gives CDR1 MNHEY, CDR2 SVGEGT.

The chain carries TRBV6-5 and TRBJ1-5; 9 bases line up with TRBD1. This CDR3 region has 14 residues. Germline V gene data show CDR1 as MNHEY and CDR2 as SVGAGI. V dropped 5 bases and J dropped 10; count of bases not matched to a gene: 9. The CDR3 loop reads CASSSPGTGTPQHF. CDR3 coding DNA: TGTGCCAGCAGTAGTCCCGGGACAGGGACCCCCCAGCATTTT.

This chain links TRBV13 with TRBJ1-2; TRBD1 matches 7 bases. This CDR3 comprises 13 residues. The V gene end was trimmed by 6 bases and the J gene end by 4 bases; junction bases not matched to a gene: 5. From germline, CDR1 is PRHDT and CDR2 FYEKMQ (reference sequence). CDR3 amino acids: CASRRQGSYGYTF. The CDR3 DNA follows: TGTGCCAGCAGGCGACAGGGTAGCTATGGCTACACCTTC.

V and J are TRBV7-9 and TRBJ2-7; maybe TRBD2 (6 bases). This CDR3 contains 13 residues. Trimming removed 3 bases from V and 5 bases from J, with 11 bases in between. Germline CDR1 is SEHNR and CDR2 is FQNEAQ (reference sequence). The CDR3 reads CASSFLGGHEQYF. CDR3 bases: TGTGCCAGCAGCTTTTTGGGGGGACACGAGCAGTACTTC.

The rearrangement uses TRBV7-9 and TRBJ1-6; TRBD1 agrees at 9 bases. Germline CDR1 SEHNR, CDR2 FQNEAQ (reference sequence). This CDR3 has 16 amino acids. The ends lost 4 bases at V and 6 bases at J; junction bases unmatched: 7. The CDR3 DNA reads TGTGCCAGCAGCTGGTCCGGGACAGGGATTAATTCACCCCTCCACTTT. It yields the protein CASSWSGTGINSPLHF. The variable domain in full, with the rest retrieved from reference TRBV7-9 and TRBJ1-6, is DTGVSQNPRHKITKRGQNVTFRCDPISEHNRLYWYRQTLGQGPEFLTYFQNEAQLEKSRLLSDRFSAERPKGSFSTLEIQRTEQGDSAMYLCASSWSGTGINSPLHFGNGTRLTVT.

The genes are TRBV24-1 and TRBJ2-3, with 8 bases lining up with TRBD2. Germline V CDR1 and CDR2: KGHDR, SFDVKD. The trim removed 5 bases at V and 2 bases at J, leaving 2 bases unmatched. CDR3 length: 14 residues. The CDR3 DNA is TGTGCCACCAGTGTGCGGGGGGACACAGATACGCAGTATTTT. Protein product: CATSVRGDTDTQYF.

V gene TRBV3-1 (or the pseudogene TRBV3-2) combines with J gene TRBJ2-7; D is perhaps TRBD1 (6 bases). With 3 bases removed from V and 3 bases from J, the gap between germline ends came to 15 bases. Germline loops: CDR1 LGHDT, CDR2 YNNKEL (reference sequence). The CDR3 sequence is 15 residues long. This CDR3 is CASSQWGTIIYEQYF. CDR3 DNA: TGTGCCAGCAGCCAGTGGGGGACAATAATCTACGAGCAGTACTTC.

This clone was detected once. J is TRBJ2-2 and V is TRBV3-1 (or the pseudogene TRBV3-2); D is undetermined. This CDR3 is 14 amino acids long. The ends were cut back, 0 bases at V and 4 bases at J, with 6 bases in the middle. Germline V CDR1 and CDR2: LGHDT, YNNKEL (reference sequence). The CDR3 protein is CASSQDGGTGELFF. The CDR3, as DNA: TGTGCCAGCAGCCAAGATGGTGGCACCGGGGAGCTGTTTTTT.

The rearrangement joins TRBV18 to TRBJ1-1, with 10 bases aligning to TRBD1. J gave up 3 bases and V 0 bases, and 1 base lay outside the gene matches. CDR3 length: 15 residues. Germline lookup yields CDR1 KGHSH and CDR2 LQKENI. The CDR3 loop is CASSPPGQGDTEAFF. CDR3 coding DNA: TGTGCCAGCTCACCACCAGGACAGGGGGACACTGAAGCTTTCTTT.

The chain has TRBV19 and TRBJ1-5; D gene unclear. V was shortened by 6 bases and J by 0 bases, with 12 bases between the two germline ends. The CDR3 has 15 amino acids. Germline assignment: CDR1 LNHDA and CDR2 SQIVND (reference sequence). CDR3 in DNA: TGTGCCAGTAGAGGACTGCTCGGTAGCAATCAGCCCCAGCATTTT. Translation: CASRGLLGSNQPQHF.

The V call is TRBV3-1 (or the pseudogene TRBV3-2), the J call TRBJ1-1; unclear D gene. This CDR3 is 15 amino acids long. Trimming pared 4 bases from V and 5 bases from J, leaving 17 bases between. Germline CDR1 is LGHDT and CDR2 is YNNKEL (reference sequence). CDR3 in amino acids: CASSPRWEGGTEAFF. Here the CDR3 DNA reads TGTGCCAGCAGCCCTCGGTGGGAGGGAGGGACTGAAGCTTTCTTT.

This chain uses TRBV5-4 with TRBJ1-2; D gene uncertain. CDR1 is SGHNT and CDR2 is YYREEE in the germline V gene (reference sequence). V shed 2 bases and J shed 3 bases, with 14 bases lying between them. The CDR3 has 15 residues. DNA for the CDR3: TGTGCCAGCAGCTTAAACCCAGGCGCCGACTATGGCTACACCTTC. This codes for CASSLNPGADYGYTF.

About this clone: The same CDR3 is also encoded by other DNA sequences in this sample. This chain uses TRBV6-5 with TRBJ1-2; TRBD1 might be the D (5 bases). V lost 4 bases and J lost 8, with 11 bases in between. The germline gives CDR1 MNHEY, CDR2 SVGAGI. The CDR3 length is 12 residues. CDR3 amino acids: CASSLTGGGYTF. CDR3 coding DNA: TGTGCCAGCAGTTTGACTGGGGGGGGCTACACCTTC.

V usage is TRBV11-2 and J usage is TRBJ1-4, with TRBD1 matching over 8 bases. The CDR3 contains 12 residues. Looked up from germline, CDR1 is SGHAT and CDR2 is FQNNGV. The junction had 8 bases not matched to a gene; V was cut back by 5 bases and J by 15 bases. CDR3 sequence: CASSPQDRVMFF. The CDR3 region has the DNA TGTGCCAGCAGCCCTCAGGACAGGGTTATGTTTTTT.

The CDR3 loop is CASSQEGGGNTIYF. As DNA, the CDR3 is TGTGCCAGCAGCCAAGAGGGTGGAGGAAACACCATATATTTT. This chain uses TRBV3-1 (or the pseudogene TRBV3-2) with TRBJ1-3, with D uncertain. This CDR3 has 14 amino acids. Trimming removed 0 bases at V and 4 bases at J, with 7 bases between. The germline gives CDR1 LGHDT, CDR2 YNNKEL (reference sequence).

The chain employs TRBV12-5 and TRBJ1-1; tentatively, D is TRBD1 (5 bases). Trimming removed 7 bases from V and 4 bases from J, with 16 bases in between. The CDR3 consists of 14 residues. The germline V gene encodes CDR1 LGHNT and CDR2 FRNRAP. CDR3 sequence reads: CASAINRGITEAFF. The CDR3 coding sequence is TGTGCTAGTGCCATAAACCGGGGGATCACTGAAGCTTTCTTT.